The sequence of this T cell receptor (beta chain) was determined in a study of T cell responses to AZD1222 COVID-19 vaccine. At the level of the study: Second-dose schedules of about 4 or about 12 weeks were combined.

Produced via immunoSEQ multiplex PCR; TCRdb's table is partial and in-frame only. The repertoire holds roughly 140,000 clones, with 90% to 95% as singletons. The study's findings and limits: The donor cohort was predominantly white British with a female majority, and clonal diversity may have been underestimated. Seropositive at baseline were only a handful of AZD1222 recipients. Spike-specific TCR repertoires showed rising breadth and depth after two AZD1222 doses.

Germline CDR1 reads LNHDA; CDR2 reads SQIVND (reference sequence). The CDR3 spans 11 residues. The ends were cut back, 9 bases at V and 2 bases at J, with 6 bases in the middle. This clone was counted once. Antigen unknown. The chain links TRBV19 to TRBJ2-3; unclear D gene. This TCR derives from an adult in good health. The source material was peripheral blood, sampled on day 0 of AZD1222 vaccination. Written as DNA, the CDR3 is TGTGCCAGCCGTAACACAGATACGCAGTATTTT. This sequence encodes CASRNTDTQYF.